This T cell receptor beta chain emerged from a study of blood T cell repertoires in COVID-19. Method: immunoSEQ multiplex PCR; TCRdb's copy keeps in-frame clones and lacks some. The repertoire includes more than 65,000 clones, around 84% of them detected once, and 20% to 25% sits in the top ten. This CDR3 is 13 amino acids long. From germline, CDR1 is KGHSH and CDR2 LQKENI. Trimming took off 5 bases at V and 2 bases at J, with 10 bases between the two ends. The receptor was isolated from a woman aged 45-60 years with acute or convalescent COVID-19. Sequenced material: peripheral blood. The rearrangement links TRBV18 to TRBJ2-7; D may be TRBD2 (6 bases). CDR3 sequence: CASSRRDPYEQYF. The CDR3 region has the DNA TGTGCCAGCTCAAGGCGGGACCCCTACGAGCAGTACTTC.